The next 9 T cell receptor beta chains were all read from a single sample in a study of CDR3 diversity in severe acne. TCRdb redid the calling of the PCR reads with MiXCR, one entry per CDR3 protein. The table lists tens of thousands of distinct CDR3 sequences, around 53% of them singletons, with 13% to 15% in the top ten. Sequencing used blood. The receptors shown here come from a male donor in good health, without acne.

The V and J genes are TRBV12-3 or TRBV12-4 and TRBJ1-1, with 10 bases fitting TRBD1. V was pared by 6 bases and J by 4 bases, with 8 bases of the junction left unmatched. The CDR3 loop spans 15 amino acids. DNA of the CDR3: TGTGCCAGCAGATTGGGCGGGACAGGGGTCACTGAAGCTTTCTTT. Translation gives CASRLGGTGVTEAFF.

The chain has TRBV5-1 and TRBJ2-4, with 9 bases that match TRBD1. V gave up 6 bases and J gave up 3 bases; unmatched junction bases: 7. The germline CDR1 and CDR2 sequences are SGHRS and YFSETQ. The CDR3 spans 15 residues. The CDR3 reads CASTMGQGGKNIQYF. The CDR3 region has the DNA TGCGCCAGCACGATGGGACAGGGAGGCAAAAACATTCAGTACTTC.

This clonotype was detected only a few times. The chain couples TRBV7-9 to TRBJ2-6, with a tentative D call TRBD1 (6 bases). The CDR3 runs 16 residues. Deletions cut 0 bases from V and 0 bases from J, with 6 bases between. CDR1 and CDR2 from the germline V gene are SEHNR and FQNEAQ (reference sequence). The CDR3 region has the DNA TGTGCCAGCAGCTTAGCGACAGGCTCTGGGGCCAACGTCCTGACTTTC. Protein: CASSLATGSGANVLTF.

This clonotype is labeled large. The chain uses TRBV2 and TRBJ2-3; D ambiguous. The length of the CDR3 is 15 residues. CDR1 is SNHLY and CDR2 is FYNNEI in the germline V gene. The V end was cut by 3 bases, the J end by 6 bases, with 16 bases between. The CDR3 sequence: CASSDTGSSVDTQYF. In DNA, the CDR3 is TGTGCCAGCAGTGACACTGGGTCGTCGGTGGATACGCAGTATTTT.

This clonotype was counted at least ten times. The chain's CDR3 is CASSVVYRTYYEQYF. The DNA of the CDR3 is TGTGCCAGCAGCGTAGTGTACAGGACTTACTACGAGCAGTACTTC. The chain carries TRBV9 and TRBJ2-7, with D possibly called TRBD1 or TRBD2 (5 bases each). V was trimmed by 0 bases and J by 3 bases, leaving 13 bases between them. Germline loops: CDR1 SGDLS, CDR2 YYNGEE. CDR3 size: 15 residues.

V gene TRBV7-3 combines with J gene TRBJ2-7; D possibly matches TRBD1 or TRBD2 (5 bases each). The V gene lost 5 bases and the J gene lost 0 bases, with 14 bases spanning the gap. The germline gives CDR1 SGHTA, CDR2 FQGTGA. The CDR3 loop spans 15 amino acids. The CDR3 here is CASSQGDGSSYEQYF. In DNA, the CDR3 is TGTGCCAGCAGCCAAGGGGACGGCAGCTCCTACGAGCAGTACTTC.

The chain couples TRBV10-1 to TRBJ2-3; 9 bases align to TRBD2. CDR3 length: 14 amino acids. The junction had 4 bases not matched to a gene; V was cut back by 6 bases and J by 3 bases. CDR1 is WNHNN, CDR2 SYGVQD, per germline (reference sequence). The CDR3 DNA reads as TGCGCCAGCAGACTTAGCGGGGGAACAGATACGCAGTATTTT. Protein: CASRLSGGTDTQYF.

The gene calls are TRBV20-1 and TRBJ1-1; 8 nucleotides match TRBD1. The CDR3 runs to 14 residues. CDR1 and CDR2 (germline): DFQATT, SNEGSKA (reference sequence). CDR3 protein: CSTRDRYMNTEAFF. The CDR3 DNA follows: TGCAGCACCAGGGACAGGTATATGAACACTGAAGCTTTCTTT.

The V gene is TRBV25-1, the J gene TRBJ2-2; 7 bases are a match to TRBD2. Trimming at V came to 5 bases and at J to 1 base, leaving 4 bases not matched to a gene. Looked up from germline, CDR1 is MGHDK and CDR2 is SYGVNS. This CDR3 is 15 amino acids long. DNA for the CDR3: TGTGCCAGCAGTAGGCTAGCGGAGAACACCGGGGAGCTGTTTTTT. Protein sequence: CASSRLAENTGELFF. The full variable domain, completed using reference TRBV25-1 and TRBJ2-2, is EADIYQTPRYLVIGTGKKITLECSQTMGHDKMYWYQQDPGMELHLIHYSYGVNSTEKGDLSSESTVSRIRTEHFPLTLESARPSHTSQYLCASSRLAENTGELFFGEGSRLTVL.